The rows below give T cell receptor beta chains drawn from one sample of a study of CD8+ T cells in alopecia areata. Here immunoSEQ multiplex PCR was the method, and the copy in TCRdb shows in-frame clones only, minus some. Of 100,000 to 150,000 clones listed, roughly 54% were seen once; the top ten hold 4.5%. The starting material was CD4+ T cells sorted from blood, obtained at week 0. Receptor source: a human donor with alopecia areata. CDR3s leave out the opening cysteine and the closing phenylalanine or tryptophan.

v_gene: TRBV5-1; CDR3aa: ASSWEDTQY
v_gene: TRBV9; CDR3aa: ASSVVAGGNQETQY
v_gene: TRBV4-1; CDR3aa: ASSQDQSTDTQY
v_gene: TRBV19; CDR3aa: ASSRDRASQPQH
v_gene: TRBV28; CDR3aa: ASSRATTDTQY
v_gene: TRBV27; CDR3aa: ASSFGQISSYNSPLH
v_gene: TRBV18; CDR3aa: ASSPAQIAGYT
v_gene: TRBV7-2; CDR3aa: ASSLVWDRGGETQY
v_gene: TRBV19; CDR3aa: ASSLSGGDEQY
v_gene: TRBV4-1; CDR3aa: ASSRSGEATNEKLF
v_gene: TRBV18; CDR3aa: ASSPMQGWANVLT
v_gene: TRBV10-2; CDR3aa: ASTEYPPGQGGYEQY
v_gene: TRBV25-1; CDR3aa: ASSERRGGGETQY
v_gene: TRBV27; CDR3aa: ASSRQGAGTDTQY
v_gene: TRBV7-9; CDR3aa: ASSLEGGTEAF
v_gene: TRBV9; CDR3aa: ASSLTSGGAHNEQF
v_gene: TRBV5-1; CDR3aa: ASSLGTSGTSFTDTQY
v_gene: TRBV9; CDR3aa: ASSGGTADSYEQY
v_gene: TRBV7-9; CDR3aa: ASSYHSNQPQH
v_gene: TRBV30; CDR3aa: AWRSSGRSRSYNEQF
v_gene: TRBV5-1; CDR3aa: ASSFREGADTQY
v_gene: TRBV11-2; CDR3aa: ASSSPAGTSTDTQY
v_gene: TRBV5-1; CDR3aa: ASSLANTGELF
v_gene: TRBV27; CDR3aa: ASSLSRSGGEQY
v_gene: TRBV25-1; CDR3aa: ASSDSLVSSGNTIY
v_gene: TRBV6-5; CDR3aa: ASSYFSPGQYYEQY
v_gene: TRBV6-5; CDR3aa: ASSYSSRGDTQY
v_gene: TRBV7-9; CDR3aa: ASSLGGQRPGT
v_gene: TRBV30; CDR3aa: AWSPGLATGELF
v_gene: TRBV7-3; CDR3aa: ASSETSGGPDTQY
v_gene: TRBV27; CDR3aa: ASSSDNSYEQY
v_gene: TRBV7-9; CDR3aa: ASSQDRNGYT
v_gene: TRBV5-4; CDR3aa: ASSRTGGEQY
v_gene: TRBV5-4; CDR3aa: ASSLAGFKQY
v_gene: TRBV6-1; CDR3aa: ASSDGTANPLNQPQH
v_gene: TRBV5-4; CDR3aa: ASSTRLGADTQY
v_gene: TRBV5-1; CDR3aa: ASSFEQGAYNEQF
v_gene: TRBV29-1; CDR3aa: SVGMRAGTLNTEAF
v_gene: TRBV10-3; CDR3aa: AISESLFSEQF
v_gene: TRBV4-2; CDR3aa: ASSQAGTGTSPLH
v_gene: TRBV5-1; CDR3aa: ASSLSLNSYGYT
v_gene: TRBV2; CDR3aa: ARQGDVSYNEQF
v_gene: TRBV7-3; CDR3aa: ASSPRAGGLSDTQY
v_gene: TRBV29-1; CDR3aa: SAFGTEETQY
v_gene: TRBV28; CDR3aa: ASRPTGTANYGYT
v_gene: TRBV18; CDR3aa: ASSPLGHMNTEAF
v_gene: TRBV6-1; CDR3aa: ASSEALGYGYT
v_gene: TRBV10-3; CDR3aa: AISETGSVYGYT
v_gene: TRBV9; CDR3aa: ASSVVSGASYNEQF
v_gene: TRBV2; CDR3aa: ASSGTTPGAQY
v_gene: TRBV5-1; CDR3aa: ASRFDRGEQY
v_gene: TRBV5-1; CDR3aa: ASSLALGPDYGYT
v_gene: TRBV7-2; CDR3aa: ASSFPRQRTNSYEQY
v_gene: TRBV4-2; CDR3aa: ASSHTSGRGNEQF
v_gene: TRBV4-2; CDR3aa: ASSQFAEGQETQY
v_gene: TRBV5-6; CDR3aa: ASSLRGYDTEAF
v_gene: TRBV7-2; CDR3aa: ASSFSRGLYEQY
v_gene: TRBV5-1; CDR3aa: ASSLGLAESTDTQY